The entry below describes one T cell receptor beta chain. Antigen specificity is unknown. Unmatched junction bases numbered 10, after V lost 4 bases and J lost 6 bases. Germline V lookup: CDR1 MGHRA, CDR2 YSYEKL. The CDR3 loop spans 15 amino acids. This entry comes from a study of T-cell memory formation after mild COVID-19. Turning to the study itself: TCR clusters largely stayed donor specific.

Barcoded TCR alpha and TCR beta cDNA libraries with UMIs came from 5'RACE using constant-segment primers. TCRdb itself ran the 5' RACE reads through MiXCR, one entry per CDR3 protein. The table records about 560,000 distinct CDR3 sequences, about 20% of them present only once. Study conclusions and caveats: In pre-infection memory, a portion of responding clones appeared, which suggested that cross-reactive memory joined. CD4+ bias marked clones expanding day 15 to 37, unlike balanced contracting clones.

The sequenced sample was PBMCs or a T cell subset sorted from them (not recorded which). The receptor comes from an adult woman who had mild COVID-19 (a few samples of this study predate the infection). Cell type and time point are not known. This chain joins TRBV4-1 and TRBJ2-7, with 9 bases aligning to TRBD2. The CDR3 here is CASSPSGRSLGEQYF. Written as DNA, the CDR3 is TGCGCCAGCAGCCCCAGCGGGAGGTCCCTCGGCGAGCAGTACTTC.